This is a list of T cell receptor beta chains from one sample in a study of blood T cell repertoires in COVID-19. Sequencing used immunoSEQ multiplex PCR; TCRdb keeps in-frame clones, though not all of them. The sample has 150,000 to 200,000 clones; roughly nine tenths are singletons. Sequenced material: peripheral blood. These receptors came from a woman in her 70s with acute or convalescent COVID-19. Each CDR3 is given with its conserved first and last residue.

cdr3_aa: CSVGNSDRGRSEQFF
v_call: TRBV29-1
j_call: TRBJ2-1

cdr3_aa: CASSSRDNEQFF
v_call: TRBV11-3
j_call: TRBJ2-1

cdr3_aa: CASSPNSKNTEAFF
v_call: TRBV18
j_call: TRBJ1-1

cdr3_aa: CASSLDPGGTDTQYF
v_call: TRBV7-8
j_call: TRBJ2-3

cdr3_aa: CASSSYPTSGSYEQYF
v_call: TRBV27
j_call: TRBJ2-7

cdr3_aa: CASSPLTGTGGLETQYF
v_call: TRBV18
j_call: TRBJ2-5

cdr3_aa: CASSSLAGTEAFF
v_call: TRBV27
j_call: TRBJ1-1

cdr3_aa: CASSQTLTGTYNSPLHF
v_call: TRBV3-1/TRBV3-2
j_call: TRBJ1-6

cdr3_aa: CASSAVWTGELFF
v_call: TRBV11-2
j_call: TRBJ2-2

cdr3_aa: CASSQEWRGELFF
v_call: TRBV3-1/TRBV3-2
j_call: TRBJ2-2

cdr3_aa: CASSLAGGMIDTQYF
v_call: TRBV18
j_call: TRBJ2-3

cdr3_aa: CASSLSDNGYTF
v_call: TRBV3-1/TRBV3-2
j_call: TRBJ1-2

cdr3_aa: CASSLWGTRTYNEQFF
v_call: TRBV28
j_call: TRBJ2-1

cdr3_aa: CASSSTGKNTEAFF
v_call: TRBV6-5
j_call: TRBJ1-1

cdr3_aa: CASSWTGSQETQYF
v_call: TRBV5-4
j_call: TRBJ2-5

cdr3_aa: CASSKAQSIAGGPGHEQFF
v_call: TRBV21-1
j_call: TRBJ2-1

cdr3_aa: CASSQGEATEAFF
v_call: TRBV5-1
j_call: TRBJ1-1

cdr3_aa: CASSHGQGGDTIYF
v_call: TRBV3-1/TRBV3-2
j_call: TRBJ1-3

cdr3_aa: CASSPRDSEKLFF
v_call: TRBV18
j_call: TRBJ1-4

cdr3_aa: CASSPRRGRINEQFF
v_call: TRBV28
j_call: TRBJ2-1

cdr3_aa: CASSSPGGPTTDTQYF
v_call: TRBV28
j_call: TRBJ2-3

cdr3_aa: CASSLKDRSHGYTF
v_call: TRBV5-4
j_call: TRBJ1-2

cdr3_aa: CASSLEQREGYNEQFF
v_call: TRBV7-9
j_call: TRBJ2-1

cdr3_aa: CASTTTVTDGYTF
v_call: TRBV10-2
j_call: TRBJ1-2

cdr3_aa: CASSYRGRSSPLHF
v_call: TRBV6-5
j_call: TRBJ1-6

cdr3_aa: CASSMKGNGELFF
v_call: TRBV19
j_call: TRBJ2-2

cdr3_aa: CASRSYGYTF
v_call: TRBV12-2
j_call: TRBJ1-2

cdr3_aa: CASRPRSVSYEQYF
v_call: TRBV6-5
j_call: TRBJ2-7

cdr3_aa: CASSLGETGSFYEQYF
v_call: TRBV27
j_call: TRBJ2-7

cdr3_aa: CSGLNTEAFF
v_call: TRBV29-1
j_call: TRBJ1-1

cdr3_aa: CASGPGTGVDTQYF
v_call: TRBV6-6
j_call: TRBJ2-3

cdr3_aa: CASSPPRRAAGYGYTF
v_call: TRBV18
j_call: TRBJ1-2

cdr3_aa: CASSISTGVYEKLFF
v_call: TRBV7-9
j_call: TRBJ1-4

cdr3_aa: CATSDPGSGANVLTF
v_call: TRBV24-1
j_call: TRBJ2-6

cdr3_aa: CASSFSRRRTLKETQYF
v_call: TRBV7-8
j_call: TRBJ2-5

cdr3_aa: CASSRPGQGSEQYF
v_call: TRBV6-5
j_call: TRBJ2-7

cdr3_aa: CASSLLTGLSYNEQFF
v_call: TRBV7-9
j_call: TRBJ2-1

cdr3_aa: CASSLTGRGNQPQHF
v_call: TRBV28
j_call: TRBJ1-5

cdr3_aa: CASSLEGAYNEQFF
v_call: TRBV5-1
j_call: TRBJ2-1

cdr3_aa: CASSPVVAGGETQYF
v_call: TRBV6-6
j_call: TRBJ2-5

cdr3_aa: CATSRDPGRTEAFF
v_call: TRBV15
j_call: TRBJ1-1

cdr3_aa: CASSGTGGFSRPGNTIYF
v_call: TRBV2
j_call: TRBJ1-3

cdr3_aa: CASSQNYGYTF
v_call: TRBV28
j_call: TRBJ1-2

cdr3_aa: CASGRGRSKETQYF
v_call: TRBV6-6
j_call: TRBJ2-5

cdr3_aa: CASSSRVSNQPQHF
v_call: TRBV7-9
j_call: TRBJ1-5

cdr3_aa: CASSVGPISTDTQYF
v_call: TRBV9
j_call: TRBJ2-3

cdr3_aa: CASSFGGGRGYTF
v_call: TRBV12-3/TRBV12-4
j_call: TRBJ1-2

cdr3_aa: CASSPFRQGASEQYF
v_call: TRBV18
j_call: TRBJ2-7

cdr3_aa: CAISDSGGSTDTQYF
v_call: TRBV10-3
j_call: TRBJ2-3